The 13 T cell receptor beta chains below come from one sample, sequenced in a study of a mutant IDH1 vaccine in newly diagnosed glioma. The method was immunoSEQ multiplex PCR; TCRdb's version includes in-frame clones alone and lacks a portion of them. Of about 88,000 clones in the sample, almost 85% are singletons; the top ten hold 5.3%. The time point denotes: baseline, week 1 (first vaccination visit). Treatment described: pre-vaccination baseline after standard-of-care therapy. Sequenced material: PBMCs, taken from a glioma patient treated with radiotherapy, temozolomide or both. The receptors shown here come from a man aged 35 to 55 with glioma. Some clones in this sample may be carry-over from other donors' samples.

The J gene is TRBJ2-3, the V gene TRBV9, with 7 bases that match TRBD2. Looked up from germline, CDR1 is SGDLS and CDR2 is YYNGEE. The V segment lost 0 bases and the J segment 1 base; nucleotides outside the gene matches: 11. The CDR3 loop spans 18 amino acids. The DNA of the CDR3 is TGTGCCAGCAGCGTAGCCCCCCCCCTAGCGGATCGCACAGATACGCAGTATTTT. Residues: CASSVAPPLADRTDTQYF.

The chain links TRBV29-1 to TRBJ2-3; 8 bases agree with TRBD1. The CDR3 covers 10 residues. Germline assignment: CDR1 SQVTM and CDR2 ANQGSEA. J gave up 14 bases and V 6 bases, and 7 bases lay outside the gene matches. The CDR3 here is CSVETGEVYF. As DNA, the CDR3 is TGCAGCGTGGAGACAGGGGAGGTGTATTTT.

This chain connects TRBV7-9 to TRBJ2-1; TRBD2 agrees at 8 bases. There are 15 residues in the CDR3. Germline values: CDR1 SEHNR, CDR2 FQNEAQ (reference sequence). The J segment lost 5 bases and the V segment lost 6 bases, leaving 9 bases of the junction unmatched. This CDR3 reads CASRPGTRRNNEQFF. DNA of the CDR3: TGTGCCAGCAGACCCGGGACTAGACGGAACAATGAGCAGTTCTTC. The entire variable domain, with the rest obtained from reference TRBV7-9 and TRBJ2-1, is as follows: DTGVSQNPRHKITKRGQNVTFRCDPISEHNRLYWYRQTLGQGPEFLTYFQNEAQLEKSRLLSDRFSAERPKGSFSTLEIQRTEQGDSAMYLCASRPGTRRNNEQFFGPGTRLTVL.

The V call is TRBV10-3, the J call TRBJ2-2, with TRBD1 matching over 9 bases. With 6 bases clipped from V and 7 bases from J, the junction kept 12 bases outside the gene matches. Germline V lookup: CDR1 ENHRY, CDR2 SYGVKD. The CDR3 totals 16 residues. The CDR3 sequence: CAISPRDRDAGGELFF. In DNA form, the CDR3 reads TGTGCCATCAGCCCTCGGGACAGGGATGCTGGCGGGGAGCTGTTTTTT.

The chain couples TRBV6-5 to TRBJ1-6; D is ambiguous. The CDR3 extends over 14 amino acids. With 10 bases removed from V and 1 base from J, the gap between germline ends came to 11 bases. Germline loops: CDR1 MNHEY, CDR2 SVGAGI. Written as DNA, the CDR3 is TGTGCCACCGGACGGAGATCCTATAATTCACCCCTCCACTTT. Translation gives CATGRRSYNSPLHF.

The chain combines TRBV6-5 with TRBJ2-1; 8 bases are shared with TRBD1. The CDR3 loop spans 15 amino acids. The V gene end was trimmed by 5 bases and the J gene end by 2 bases; junction bases not matched to a gene: 5. Germline CDR1 reads MNHEY; CDR2 reads SVGAGI. The CDR3 DNA is TGTGCCAGCAGTATCCACAGGGGGACCTACAATGAGCAGTTCTTC. It is translated as CASSIHRGTYNEQFF.

The chain employs TRBV2 and TRBJ1-6, with 12 bases fitting TRBD1. J lost 9 bases, V lost 6 bases, and 3 bases had no gene match. CDR3 size: 14 residues. In germline, CDR1 is SNHLY, CDR2 FYNNEI. CDR3: CASRGQGAGSPLHF. CDR3 nucleotides: TGTGCCAGCAGGGGACAGGGGGCAGGTTCACCCCTCCACTTT.

This rearrangement joins TRBV4-2 to TRBJ1-2; D unclear. This CDR3 has 16 residues. The germline V gene encodes CDR1 LGHNA and CDR2 YNFKEQ. V was pared by 2 bases and J by 5 bases, with 18 bases between. The CDR3 nucleotides are TGTGCCAGCAGCCAATCCGCAGGAGACTCTGGATATGGCTACACCTTC. As protein: CASSQSAGDSGYGYTF.

V usage is TRBV9 and J usage is TRBJ1-1, with 9 positions matching TRBD1. From germline, CDR1 is SGDLS and CDR2 YYNGEE. Trimming cost V 4 bases and J 1 base; bases outside gene matches: 5. The CDR3 spans 15 residues. The CDR3 nucleotides are TGTGCCAGCAGCCCGCGGGACAGGGCGAACACTGAAGCTTTCTTT. This sequence encodes CASSPRDRANTEAFF.

The V call is TRBV29-1, the J call TRBJ1-4; D possibly corresponds to TRBD1 (6 bases). This CDR3 has 12 amino acids. The germline CDR1 and CDR2 sequences are SQVTM and ANQGSEA. V was pared by 5 bases and J by 5 bases, with 9 bases between. The CDR3 region has the DNA TGCAGCGTTCCCGGGACAAATGAAAAACTGTTTTTT. Its translation is CSVPGTNEKLFF.

The gene calls are TRBV4-2 and TRBJ2-3, with D uncertain. The germline V and J ends were trimmed by 3 bases and 3 bases, with 10 bases remaining between them. CDR3 size: 14 residues. Germline V gene data show CDR1 as LGHNA and CDR2 as YNFKEQ. The CDR3 loop is CASSQGLGTDTQYF. The CDR3 DNA sequence: TGTGCCAGCAGCCAGGGTTTGGGAACAGATACGCAGTATTTT.

This sequence joins TRBV7-9 and TRBJ1-2; TRBD1 might be the D (6 bases). The CDR3 extends over 12 amino acids. Germline V gene lookup returns CDR1 SEHNR and CDR2 FQNEAQ (reference sequence). V lost 3 bases, J lost 10 bases, and 12 bases lay in between. The CDR3 is CASSLIAGDYTF. The CDR3 nucleotides are TGTGCCAGCAGCTTGATCGCAGGGGACTACACCTTC. The full variable domain, completed using reference TRBV7-9 and TRBJ1-2, is DTGVSQNPRHKITKRGQNVTFRCDPISEHNRLYWYRQTLGQGPEFLTYFQNEAQLEKSRLLSDRFSAERPKGSFSTLEIQRTEQGDSAMYLCASSLIAGDYTFGSGTRLTVV.

This clone has a handful of counts. This chain connects TRBV18 to TRBJ1-1; 7 bases agree with TRBD1. Trimming cost V 4 bases and J 10 bases; bases outside gene matches: 9. Germline values: CDR1 KGHSH, CDR2 LQKENI. The CDR3 has 13 residues. The CDR3 DNA follows: TGTGCCAGCTCACGGCAGGGGGTTACCTCAGCTTTCTTT. Protein: CASSRQGVTSAFF. Full variable domain (rest looked up from reference TRBV18 and TRBJ1-1): NAGVMQNPRHLVRRRGQEARLRCSPMKGHSHVYWYRQLPEEGLKFMVYLQKENIIDESGMPKERFSAEFPKEGPSILRIQQVVRGDSAAYFCASSRQGVTSAFFGQGTRLTVV.